This TCR beta chain was sequenced for a study of T cell clones after liver transplantation. Only in-frame clones appear in the TCRdb table, and some are missing; sequencing was by immunoSEQ multiplex PCR. This repertoire shows 65,000 to 80,000 clones, 75% to 85% found once; its top ten account for about 0.6%. CDR1 is LGHNA, CDR2 YSLEER, per germline. CDR3 length: 15 residues. V lost 0 bases and J 2 bases, leaving 7 bases between the germline ends. V gene TRBV4-3 combines with J gene TRBJ2-2, with D hard to call. The specimen comprised CD4+ T cells from blood, sampled before liver transplant. This clonotype was sampled from a human donor who received a liver transplant. CDR3 bases: TGCGCCAGCAGCCAAGAAGCAACAAACACCGGGGAGCTGTTTTTT. Amino acids: CASSQEATNTGELFF.